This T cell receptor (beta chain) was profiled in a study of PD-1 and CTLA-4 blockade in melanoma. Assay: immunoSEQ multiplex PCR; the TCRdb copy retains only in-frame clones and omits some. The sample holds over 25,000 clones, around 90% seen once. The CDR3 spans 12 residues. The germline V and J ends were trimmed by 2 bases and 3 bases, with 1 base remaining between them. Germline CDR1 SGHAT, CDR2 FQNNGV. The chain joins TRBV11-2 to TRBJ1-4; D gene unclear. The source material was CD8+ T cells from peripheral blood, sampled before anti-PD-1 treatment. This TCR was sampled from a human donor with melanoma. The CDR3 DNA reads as TGTGCCAGCAGCTTATCTAATGAAAAACTGTTTTTT. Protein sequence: CASSLSNEKLFF.